The source of this T cell receptor beta chain is a study of human T cells and chemical hapten exposure. The table lists this clonotype with many counts. Indicated time point: pre-sensitization, week 0. Noted treatment: therapeutic diphenylcyclopropenone sensitization with weekly scalp DPC. Attachment of unique molecular identifiers to individual cDNA molecules was performed in the library. A single record per CDR3 protein comes from TCRdb applying MiXCR to the RACE reads. The sample contains under 100,000 distinct CDR3 sequences, 7.5% to 9.5% of which appear only once. The CDR3 is made up of 14 amino acids. V was cut by 0 bases and J by 4 bases, with 6 bases left in between. Germline V gene data show CDR1 as LGHNA and CDR2 as YSLEER.

This receptor was taken from a man aged 40-49 years with alopecia areata. Some clones in this sample may be carry-over from other donors' samples. The chain couples TRBV4-3 to TRBJ1-4, with unresolved D. Sequencing was performed on whole blood, taken in connection with sensitization to the hapten diphenylcyclopropenone (DPC). The CDR3, as DNA: TGCGCCAGCAGCCAAGATCTGAATAATGAAAAACTGTTTTTT. Translation: CASSQDLNNEKLFF.